This TCR beta chain was observed in a study of blood T cell repertoires in COVID-19 (dated by TCRdb to the early 2020s). With respect to the entire study: The collaborator samples originated in the United States, Italy and Spain and spanned the acute and convalescent phases of COVID-19. Subjects who had been exposed to COVID-19, were actively infected with it, or had recovered from it provided the deeply sampled blood TCRbeta repertoires that made up the dataset. Samples were obtained from the ongoing ImmuneRACE study (first 160 participants) and from roughly 1,300 subjects provided by 6 global collaborators. The repertoires were released in a freely available public database meant as a resource for research on the immune response to SARS-CoV-2. Nearly every sample came with metadata listing a de-identified subject ID, COVID-19 status, age in years and sex. Where HLA class I and class II types were available, the types were taken from metadata supplied by the sample provider, not from assay-based typing. The material from the prospective study consisted of cDNA or gDNA derived from T cells, B-cell-depleted T cells, or PBMCs.

The collaborating institutions used their own protocols to collect whole blood in K2EDTA tubes. For TCRbeta analysis, collaborators shipped samples in one of three forms: frozen whole blood, isolated PBMCs, or DNA extracted from either of those sample types. TCRbeta CDR3 regions were amplified from genomic DNA by means of the immunoSEQ Assay, a bias-controlled multiplex PCR. In the paper's pipeline: Within the assay, amplification of reference gene primers was used to estimate how many nucleated cells each sample contained. To quantify the absolute abundance of each unique TCRbeta CDR3 rearrangement, sequence reads were collapsed and filtered. For each sample, productive Simpson clonality was calculated as the square root of Simpson's diversity index across productive rearrangements. This is the immuneACCESS table as TCRdb keeps it, with only in-frame sequences that have V and J called. A part of the clones is gone; compared with another copy, unresolved V genes explain less than half, and the rest is unexplained. For V, J and clone size, that table is used; D and trimming come from the DNA. Present in this sample are 70,000 or so clones, about nine tenths of which were seen just once. The ten biggest clones cover roughly 10% of the sample.

Study-level results and caveats: Clinical and demographic metadata were provided uncurated, with the amount varying by source and participant.

With respect to this clone: It has no known antigen specificity. No much larger clonotype is one base removed from it; base qualities were not supplied.

The germline V gene (reference sequence) sets CDR1 to MNHNY and CDR2 to SVGAGI. Spanning cysteine to phenylalanine, the CDR3 consists of 13 amino acids. Only the CDR3 part of the read is kept: 39 bases, read in frame from the first base. The V and J ends are trimmed by 8 bases and 2 bases, leaving 12 bases between them. The V and J segments used are TRBV6-6 and TRBJ1-1; TRBD1 is perhaps the D gene, given 5 matching bases. Sequencing used peripheral blood. The TCR comes from a human donor in a cohort sampled during active COVID-19. The CDR3 protein: CASLGAPNTEAFF. In nucleotide form, the sequence is TGTGCCAGCCTTGGGGCCCCCAACACTGAAGCTTTCTTT.